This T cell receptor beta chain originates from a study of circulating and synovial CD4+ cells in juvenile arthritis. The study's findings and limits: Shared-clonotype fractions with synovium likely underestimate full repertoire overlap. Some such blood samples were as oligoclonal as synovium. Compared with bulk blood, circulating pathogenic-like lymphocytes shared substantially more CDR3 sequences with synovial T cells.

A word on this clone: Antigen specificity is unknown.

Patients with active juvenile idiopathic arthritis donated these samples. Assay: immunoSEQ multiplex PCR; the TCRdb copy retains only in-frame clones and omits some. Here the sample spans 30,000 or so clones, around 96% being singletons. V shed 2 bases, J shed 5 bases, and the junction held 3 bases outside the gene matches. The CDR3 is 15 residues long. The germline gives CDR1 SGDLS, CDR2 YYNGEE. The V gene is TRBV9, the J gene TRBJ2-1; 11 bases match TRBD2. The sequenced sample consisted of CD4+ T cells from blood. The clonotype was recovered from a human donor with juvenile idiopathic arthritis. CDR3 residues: CASSVGTSGNNEQFF. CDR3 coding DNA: TGTGCCAGCAGCGTCGGGACTAGCGGAAACAATGAGCAGTTCTTC. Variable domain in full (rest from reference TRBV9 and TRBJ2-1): DSGVTQTPKHLITATGQRVTLRCSPRSGDLSVYWYQQSLDQGLQFLIQYYNGEERAKGNILERFSAQQFPDLHSELNLSSLELGDSALYFCASSVGTSGNNEQFFGPGTRLTVL.